This T cell receptor (beta chain) was sequenced in a study of neurological immune-mediated disorders. Study-wide results and limits: The study found the most TCR clonal expansion in HTLV-1-associated myelopathy and the least in multiple sclerosis, below healthy controls. The absence of shared CDR3 amino acid sequences among expanded clones across subjects suggests private repertoires in all groups.

There are many counts of this clonotype. Its target is not known. The ends were cut back, 8 bases at V and 2 bases at J, with 10 bases in the middle. CDR1 is LNHDA and CDR2 is SQIVND in the germline V gene (reference sequence). There are 13 residues in the CDR3. Time point meaning: technical triplicate 1. TCRdb re-analysed the 5' RACE reads in MiXCR, keeping a single row per CDR3 protein. The sample holds some 38,000 distinct CDR3 sequences, roughly 10% seen once. The material sequenced was PBMCs. The V gene is TRBV19, the J gene TRBJ1-3; TRBD1 might be the D (5 bases). This TCR derives from a man in his fifties or sixties with HTLV-1-associated myelopathy (HAM/TSP). The CDR3 protein is CASSTVTGNTIYF. The CDR3, as DNA: TGTGCCAGTTCGACAGTAACTGGAAACACCATATATTTT.